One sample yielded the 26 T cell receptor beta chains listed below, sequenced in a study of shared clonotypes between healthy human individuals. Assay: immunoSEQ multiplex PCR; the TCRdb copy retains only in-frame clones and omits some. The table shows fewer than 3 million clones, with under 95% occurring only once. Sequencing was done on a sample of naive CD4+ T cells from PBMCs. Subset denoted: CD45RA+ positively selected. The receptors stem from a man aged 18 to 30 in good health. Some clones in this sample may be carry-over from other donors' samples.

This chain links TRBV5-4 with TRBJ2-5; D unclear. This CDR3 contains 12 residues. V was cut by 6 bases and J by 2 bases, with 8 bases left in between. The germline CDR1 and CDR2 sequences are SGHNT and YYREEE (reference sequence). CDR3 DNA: TGTGCCAGCACCGTCGGACAAGAGACCCAGTACTTC. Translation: CASTVGQETQYF.

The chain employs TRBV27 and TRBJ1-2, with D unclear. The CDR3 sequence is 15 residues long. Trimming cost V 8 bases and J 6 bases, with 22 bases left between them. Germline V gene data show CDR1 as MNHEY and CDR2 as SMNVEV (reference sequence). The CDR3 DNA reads TGTGCCAGCTACGGCTCCCGGGCCGGGCGGGATGGCTACACCTTC. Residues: CASYGSRAGRDGYTF.

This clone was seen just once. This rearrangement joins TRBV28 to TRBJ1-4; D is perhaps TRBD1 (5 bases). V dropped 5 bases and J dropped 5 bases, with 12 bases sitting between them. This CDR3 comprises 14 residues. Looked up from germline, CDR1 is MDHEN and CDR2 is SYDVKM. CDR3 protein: CASSAPGQNEKLFF. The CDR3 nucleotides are TGTGCCAGCAGTGCGCCAGGGCAGAATGAAAAACTGTTTTTT.

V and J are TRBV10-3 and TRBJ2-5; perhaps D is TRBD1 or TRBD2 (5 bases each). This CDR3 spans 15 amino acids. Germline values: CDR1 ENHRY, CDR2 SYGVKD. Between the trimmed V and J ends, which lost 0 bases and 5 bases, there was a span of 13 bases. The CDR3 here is CAISESRQGGETQYF. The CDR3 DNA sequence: TGTGCCATCAGTGAGTCTAGGCAGGGCGGGGAGACCCAGTACTTC.

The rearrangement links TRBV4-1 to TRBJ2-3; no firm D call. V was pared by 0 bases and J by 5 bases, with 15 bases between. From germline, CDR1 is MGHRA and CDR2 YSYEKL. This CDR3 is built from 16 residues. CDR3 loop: CASSQDHVALGDTQYF. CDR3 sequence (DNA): TGCGCCAGCAGCCAAGATCACGTGGCCCTGGGAGATACGCAGTATTTT.

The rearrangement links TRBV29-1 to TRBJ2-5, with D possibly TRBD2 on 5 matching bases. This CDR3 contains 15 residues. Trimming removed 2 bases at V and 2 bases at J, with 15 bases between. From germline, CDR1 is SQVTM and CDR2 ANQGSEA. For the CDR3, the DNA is TGCAGCGTTGAAAAGGGAACGGGAAGGCAAGAGACCCAGTACTTC. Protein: CSVEKGTGRQETQYF.

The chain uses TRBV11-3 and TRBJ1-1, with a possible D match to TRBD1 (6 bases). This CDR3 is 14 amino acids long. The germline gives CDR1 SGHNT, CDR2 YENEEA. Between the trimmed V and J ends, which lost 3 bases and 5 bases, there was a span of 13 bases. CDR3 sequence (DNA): TGTGCCAGCAGCTTGGGGGGGCGCCGGACTGAAGCTTTCTTT. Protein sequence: CASSLGGRRTEAFF.

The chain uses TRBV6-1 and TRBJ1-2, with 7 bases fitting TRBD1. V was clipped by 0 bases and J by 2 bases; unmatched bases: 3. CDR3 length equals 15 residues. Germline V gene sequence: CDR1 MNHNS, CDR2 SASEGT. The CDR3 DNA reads TGTGCCAGCAGTGAAGCCAGGGGGGTGAACTATGGCTACACCTTC. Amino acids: CASSEARGVNYGYTF.

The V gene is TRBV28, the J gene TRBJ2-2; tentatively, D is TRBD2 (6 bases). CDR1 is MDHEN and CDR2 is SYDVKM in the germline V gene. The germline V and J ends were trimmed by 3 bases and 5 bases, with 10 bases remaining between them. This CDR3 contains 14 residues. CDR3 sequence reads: CASSFVGGTGELFF. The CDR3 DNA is TGTGCCAGCAGTTTTGTGGGGGGTACCGGGGAGCTGTTTTTT.

This chain's CDR3 is CASSEFGGARDAFF. CDR3 bases: TGTGCCAGCAGTGAATTTGGGGGGGCGAGGGATGCTTTCTTT. The J gene is TRBJ1-1, the V gene TRBV6-1; perhaps TRBD1 as D (6 bases). V dropped 2 bases and J dropped 11 bases, with 18 bases sitting between them. This CDR3 spans 14 amino acids. Germline CDR1 and CDR2: MNHNS and SASEGT.

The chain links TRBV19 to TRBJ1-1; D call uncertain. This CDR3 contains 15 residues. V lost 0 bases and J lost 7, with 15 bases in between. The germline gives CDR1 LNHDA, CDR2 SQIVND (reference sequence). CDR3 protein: CASSIEGRVHGEAFF. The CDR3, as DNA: TGTGCCAGTAGTATAGAAGGTCGGGTTCACGGTGAAGCTTTCTTT.

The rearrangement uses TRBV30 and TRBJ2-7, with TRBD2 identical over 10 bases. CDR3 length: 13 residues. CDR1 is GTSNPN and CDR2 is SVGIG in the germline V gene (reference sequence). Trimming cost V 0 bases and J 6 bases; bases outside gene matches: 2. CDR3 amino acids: CAWSVASGSEQYF. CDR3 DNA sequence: TGTGCCTGGAGTGTGGCTAGCGGGAGCGAGCAGTACTTC. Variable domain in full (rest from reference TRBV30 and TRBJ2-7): SQTIHQWPATLVQPVGSPLSLECTVEGTSNPNLYWYRQAAGRGLQLLFYSVGIGQISSEVPQNLSASRPQDRQFILSSKKLLLSDSGFYLCAWSVASGSEQYFGPGTRLTVT.

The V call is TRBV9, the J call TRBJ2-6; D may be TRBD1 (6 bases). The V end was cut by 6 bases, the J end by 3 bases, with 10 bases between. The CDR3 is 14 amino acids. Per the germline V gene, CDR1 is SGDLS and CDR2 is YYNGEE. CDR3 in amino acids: CASTGASGANVLTF. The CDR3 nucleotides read TGTGCCAGCACAGGGGCCAGTGGGGCCAACGTCCTGACTTTC.

The chain's CDR3 is CVSTGPNTEAFF. CDR3 in DNA: TGCGTTTCGACAGGCCCGAACACTGAAGCTTTCTTT. This chain links TRBV4-1 with TRBJ1-1, with D possibly TRBD1 on 6 matching bases. This CDR3 has 12 amino acids. Germline V gives CDR1 MGHRA, CDR2 YSYEKL.

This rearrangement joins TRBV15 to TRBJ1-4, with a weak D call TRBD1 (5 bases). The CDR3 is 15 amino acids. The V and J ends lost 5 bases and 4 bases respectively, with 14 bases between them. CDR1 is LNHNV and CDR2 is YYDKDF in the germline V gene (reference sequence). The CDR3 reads CATSPRGRSNEKLFF. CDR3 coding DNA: TGTGCCACCAGCCCCCGGGGCAGAAGTAATGAAAAACTGTTTTTT.

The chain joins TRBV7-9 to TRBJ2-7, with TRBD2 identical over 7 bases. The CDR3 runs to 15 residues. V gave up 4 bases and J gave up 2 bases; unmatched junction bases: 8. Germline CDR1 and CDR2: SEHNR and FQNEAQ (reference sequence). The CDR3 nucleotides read TGTGCCAGCAGCTCAACTAGCGATTTCCCCTACGAGCAGTACTTC. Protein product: CASSSTSDFPYEQYF.

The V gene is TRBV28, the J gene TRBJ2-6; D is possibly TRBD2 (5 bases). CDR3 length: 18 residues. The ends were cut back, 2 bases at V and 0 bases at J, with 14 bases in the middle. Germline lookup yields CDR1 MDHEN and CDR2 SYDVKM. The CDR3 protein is CASSLSGLPRSGANVLTF. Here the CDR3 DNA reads TGTGCCAGCAGTTTAAGCGGTCTTCCACGCTCTGGGGCCAACGTCCTGACTTTC.

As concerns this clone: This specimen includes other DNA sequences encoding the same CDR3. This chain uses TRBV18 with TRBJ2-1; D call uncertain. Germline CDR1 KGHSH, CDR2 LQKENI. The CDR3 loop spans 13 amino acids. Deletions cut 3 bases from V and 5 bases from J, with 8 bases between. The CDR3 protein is CASSPSLDNEQFF. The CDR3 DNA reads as TGTGCCAGCTCACCTTCCCTGGACAATGAGCAGTTCTTC.

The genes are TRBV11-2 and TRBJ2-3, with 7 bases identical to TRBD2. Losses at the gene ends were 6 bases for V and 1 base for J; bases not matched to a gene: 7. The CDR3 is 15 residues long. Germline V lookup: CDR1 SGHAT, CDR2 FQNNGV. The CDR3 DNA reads TGTGCCAGCAGTACATTGGGGGGGGGCACAGATACGCAGTATTTT. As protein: CASSTLGGGTDTQYF.

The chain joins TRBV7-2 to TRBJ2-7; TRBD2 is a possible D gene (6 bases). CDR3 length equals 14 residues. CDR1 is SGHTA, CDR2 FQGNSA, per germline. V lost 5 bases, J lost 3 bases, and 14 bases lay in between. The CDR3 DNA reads TGTGCCAGCAGCCCGGACTACGGAAGCTACGAGCAGTACTTC. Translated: CASSPDYGSYEQYF. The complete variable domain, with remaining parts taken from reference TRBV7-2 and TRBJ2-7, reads GAGVSQSPSNKVTEKGKDVELRCDPISGHTALYWYRQSLGQGLEFLIYFQGNSAPDKSGLPSDRFSAERTGGSVSTLTIQRTQQEDSAVYLCASSPDYGSYEQYFGPGTRLTVT.

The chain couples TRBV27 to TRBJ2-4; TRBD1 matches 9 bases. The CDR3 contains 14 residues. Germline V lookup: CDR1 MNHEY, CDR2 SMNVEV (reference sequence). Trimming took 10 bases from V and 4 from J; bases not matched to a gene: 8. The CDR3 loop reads CATTTGGRKNIQYF. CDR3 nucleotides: TGTGCCACCACGACAGGGGGACGAAAAAACATTCAGTACTTC.

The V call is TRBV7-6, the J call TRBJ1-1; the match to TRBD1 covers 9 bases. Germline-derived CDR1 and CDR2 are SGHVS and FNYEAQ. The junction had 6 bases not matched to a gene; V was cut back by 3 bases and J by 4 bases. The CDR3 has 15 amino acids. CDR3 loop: CASSFSGQGSTEAFF. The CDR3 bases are TGTGCCAGCAGCTTTTCGGGACAGGGTTCCACTGAAGCTTTCTTT.

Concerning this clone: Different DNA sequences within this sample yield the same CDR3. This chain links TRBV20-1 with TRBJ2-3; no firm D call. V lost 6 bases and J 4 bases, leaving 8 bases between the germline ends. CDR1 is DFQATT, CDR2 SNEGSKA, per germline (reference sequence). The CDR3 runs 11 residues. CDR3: CSARRSDTQYF. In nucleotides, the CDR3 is TGCAGTGCCCGGCGGTCAGATACGCAGTATTTT.

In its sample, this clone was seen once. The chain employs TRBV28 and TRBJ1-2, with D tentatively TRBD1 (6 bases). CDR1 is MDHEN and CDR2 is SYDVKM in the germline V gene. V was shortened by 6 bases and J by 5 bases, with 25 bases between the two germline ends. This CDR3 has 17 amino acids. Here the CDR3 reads CASRAGRDTVGRYGYTF. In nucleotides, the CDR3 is TGTGCCAGCAGGGCCGGTCGGGACACCGTGGGGAGATATGGCTACACCTTC.

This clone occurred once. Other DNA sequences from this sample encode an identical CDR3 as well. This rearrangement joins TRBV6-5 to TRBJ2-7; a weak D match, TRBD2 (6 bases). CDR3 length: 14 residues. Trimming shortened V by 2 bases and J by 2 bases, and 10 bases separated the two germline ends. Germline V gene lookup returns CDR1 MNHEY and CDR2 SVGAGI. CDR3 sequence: CASSYRGGTYEQYF. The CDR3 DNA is TGTGCCAGCAGTTACCGTGGGGGGACCTACGAGCAGTACTTC.

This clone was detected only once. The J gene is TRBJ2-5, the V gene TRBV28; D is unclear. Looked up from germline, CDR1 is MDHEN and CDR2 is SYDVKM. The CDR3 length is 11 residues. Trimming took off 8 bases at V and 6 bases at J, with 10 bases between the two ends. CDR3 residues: CASGGWQTQYF. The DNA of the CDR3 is TGTGCCAGCGGTGGGTGGCAGACCCAGTACTTC.